This T cell receptor (beta chain) was retrieved from a study of immune evolution from preneoplasia to lung adenocarcinoma. The CDR3 is 11 residues long. The V end was cut by 7 bases, the J end by 3 bases, with 8 bases between. Germline V CDR1 and CDR2: DFQATT, SNEGSKA (reference sequence). Resections took place in Japan or China from 2014 to 2017. Study results and limitations: Top clone share appeared to fall from AAH through AIS, MIA, adenocarcinoma. Later-stage lesions seemingly showed higher T cell density and diversity than normal lung.

Profiled with immunoSEQ multiplex PCR; TCRdb holds only in-frame clones, not every one. The table shows 14,000 or so clones, with approximately 83% occurring only once. With respect to this clone: The antigen is unknown.

The chain links TRBV20-1 to TRBJ2-3, with D unresolved. Specimen: FFPE lung adenocarcinoma in situ tissue. The sequence was obtained from a donor older than 65 with lung adenocarcinoma. The CDR3 DNA sequence: TGCAGTGGAAGTGGTACAGATACGCAGTATTTT. It encodes CSGSGTDTQYF.